These T cell receptor beta chains were read from a single sample in a study of sequential checkpoint blockade in melanoma. This table comes from immunoSEQ multiplex PCR, and its TCRdb copy is limited to in-frame clones, with some not included. The sample contains approximately 12,000 clones, 27% of which appear only once. Material: tumor tissue (inferred from file names), obtained from a patient given nivolumab and ipilimumab in sequence. These receptor sequences come from a human donor with melanoma. CDR3s include the opening cysteine and the closing phenylalanine or tryptophan. The D gene is left open where the match is weak. Not every row has a clone size; where given, it reads once, few, many or a size class.

>TRBJ1-1|NA|TRBV28|NA
CASSLRMRTEAFF
TGTGCCAGCAGTTTACGTATGAGGACTGAAGCTTTCTTT
>TRBJ2-1|few|TRBV6-8|TRBD2
CASSPGTIYNEQFF
TGTGCCAGCAGCCCCGGGACTATATACAATGAGCAGTTCTTC
>TRBJ2-1|NA|TRBV18|NA
CASSPWTGPYNEQFF
TGTGCCAGCTCACCATGGACGGGGCCCTACAATGAGCAGTTCTTC
>TRBJ2-3|NA|TRBV18|TRBD2
CASSLHPGLAGTDTQYF
TGTGCCAGCTCACTGCACCCGGGACTAGCGGGCACAGATACGCAGTATTTT
>TRBJ1-4|NA|TRBV5-1|TRBD1
CASSPNGQGTNEKLFF
TGCGCCAGCAGCCCGAACGGACAGGGTACTAATGAAAAACTGTTTTTT
>TRBJ1-1|few|TRBV14|NA
CASSQDIRQGEAFF
TGTGCCAGCAGCCAAGATATTCGGCAGGGTGAAGCTTTCTTT
>TRBJ2-7|NA|TRBV5-1|TRBD2
CASSLAPGGPSDYEQYF
TGCGCCAGCAGCTTGGCACCGGGGGGGCCTTCGGACTACGAGCAGTACTTC
>TRBJ2-1|NA|TRBV5-1|NA
CASSAIEGMPSNEQFF
TGCGCCAGCAGCGCAATCGAGGGGATGCCTTCCAATGAGCAGTTCTTC
>TRBJ1-2|many|TRBV19|NA
CAAEGYGYTF
TGTGCCGCCGAGGGCTATGGCTACACCTTC
>TRBJ1-4|NA|TRBV19|TRBD1
CASSIYRTGSEKLFF
TGTGCCAGTAGTATATATCGGACAGGGAGTGAAAAACTGTTTTTT
>TRBJ2-7|NA|TRBV29-1|TRBD2
CSVENDAATSGREGPYEQYF
TGCAGCGTTGAAAACGATGCGGCGACTAGCGGGAGAGAGGGGCCCTACGAGCAGTACTTC
>TRBJ1-1|NA|TRBV5-1|TRBD1
CASSLEGARLTEAFF
TGCGCCAGCAGCTTGGAGGGGGCAAGATTAACTGAAGCTTTCTTT
>TRBJ2-7|NA|TRBV10-2|TRBD1
CASSLTGAAYEQYF
TGCGCCAGCAGTCTGACAGGGGCGGCCTACGAGCAGTACTTC
>TRBJ1-5|few|TRBV11-3|NA
CASSRNDRSNQPQHF
TGTGCCAGCAGCCGGAACGACAGAAGCAATCAGCCCCAGCATTTT
>TRBJ2-4|many|TRBV11-3|TRBD2
CASSPSEGGLTNIQYF
TGTGCCAGCAGCCCATCGGAGGGAGGGCTCACCAACATTCAGTACTTC
>TRBJ2-1|medium-sized|TRBV11-3|NA
CASSLPLSSYNEQFF
TGTGCCAGCAGCTTGCCCCTAAGCTCCTACAATGAGCAGTTCTTC
>TRBJ2-3|NA|TRBV19|NA
CASSMGRSSGHTDTQYF
TGTGCCAGTAGTATGGGGAGGAGTAGCGGACACACAGATACGCAGTATTTT
>TRBJ1-5|few|TRBV6-7|NA
CASSQSSGGLPNNQPQHF
TGTGCCAGCAGTCAATCCAGCGGGGGGCTTCCTAACAATCAGCCCCAGCATTTT
>TRBJ1-2|NA|TRBV6-8|NA
CASSFLGVNYGYTF
TGTGCCAGCAGCTTTTTGGGAGTTAACTATGGCTACACCTTC
>TRBJ2-7|NA|TRBV29-1|TRBD1
CSVGAGQDLYEQYF
TGCAGCGTTGGGGCCGGACAGGACCTCTACGAGCAGTACTTC
>TRBJ2-1|NA|TRBV5-1|TRBD2
CASSPGTSQVGEQFF
TGCGCCAGCAGCCCAGGGACTAGCCAGGTTGGTGAGCAGTTCTTC
>TRBJ2-1|few|TRBV7-5|NA
CASSLMGGNDEQFF
TGTGCCAGCAGCTTAATGGGGGGGAACGATGAGCAGTTCTTC
>TRBJ1-2|many|TRBV11-3|NA
CASSTPRGDYGYTF
TGTGCCAGCAGCACGCCGCGGGGCGACTATGGCTACACCTTC
>TRBJ2-1|many|TRBV11-3|TRBD2
CASRTPGLAANEQFF
TGTGCCAGCAGGACTCCGGGACTAGCGGCCAATGAGCAGTTCTTC
>TRBJ1-3|once|TRBV19|NA
CASSGYSGNTIYF
TGTGCCAGTAGCGGGTACTCTGGAAACACCATATATTTT
>TRBJ1-4|few|TRBV6-8|TRBD1
CASSATGGRVNEKLFF
TGTGCCAGCAGTGCAACAGGGGGCCGGGTGAATGAAAAACTGTTTTTT
>TRBJ2-3|many|TRBV6-8|NA
CASSYFIFRAGSGTDTQYF
TGTGCCAGCAGTTACTTCATTTTCAGGGCGGGGTCTGGCACAGATACGCAGTATTTT
>TRBJ2-7|few|TRBV6-8|NA
CASSSLQVGAYEQYF
TGTGCCAGCAGTAGCTTACAGGTGGGGGCCTACGAGCAGTACTTC
>TRBJ2-2|NA|TRBV5-1|NA
CASSLAIKAKEVGELFF
TGCGCCAGCAGCTTGGCCATAAAGGCTAAGGAGGTCGGGGAGCTGTTTTTT
>TRBJ2-7|medium-sized|TRBV19|NA
CASSISSAPSYEQYF
TGTGCCAGTAGTATTTCTAGCGCTCCCTCCTACGAGCAGTACTTC
>TRBJ2-3|NA|TRBV5-1|TRBD2
CASSSPSGSADTQYF
TGCGCCAGCAGCTCTCCTAGCGGGAGCGCAGATACGCAGTATTTT
>TRBJ2-1|NA|TRBV29-1|TRBD2
CSVASGGPYNEQFF
TGCAGCGTTGCTTCGGGAGGACCTTACAATGAGCAGTTCTTC
>TRBJ2-1|NA|TRBV7-2|NA
CASSARPGEEQFF
TGTGCCAGCAGCGCCCGCCCGGGTGAGGAGCAGTTCTTC
>TRBJ2-7|NA|TRBV28|NA
CASSLVLGPGSAGVTYEQYF
TGTGCCAGCAGTTTAGTGTTGGGTCCAGGGTCGGCCGGGGTCACCTACGAGCAGTACTTC
>TRBJ2-1|NA|TRBV6-8|TRBD2
CASSGLAGANEQFF
TGTGCCAGCAGTGGACTAGCGGGAGCCAATGAGCAGTTCTTC
>TRBJ2-1|few|TRBV11-3|TRBD2
CASSASGRGDNEQFF
TGTGCCAGCAGCGCTAGCGGGAGGGGGGACAATGAGCAGTTCTTC
>TRBJ2-3|many|TRBV11-3|NA
CASGFGSTTDTQYF
TGTGCCAGCGGGTTCGGGAGTACGACAGATACGCAGTATTTT
>TRBJ2-2|NA|TRBV19|NA
CASSSGPHTGELFF
TGTGCCAGTAGTAGCGGCCCACACACCGGGGAGCTGTTTTTT
>TRBJ2-3|few|TRBV9|TRBD2
CASSAPGGLAGVSDTQYF
TGTGCCAGCAGCGCCCCGGGGGGACTAGCGGGAGTCTCAGATACGCAGTATTTT
>TRBJ2-1|NA|TRBV18|NA
CASSTTRTRLFSYNEQFF
TGTGCCAGCTCGACGACAAGGACCCGCTTGTTCTCCTACAATGAGCAGTTCTTC
>TRBJ1-1|NA|TRBV10-3|NA
CAISESVGAGTEAFF
TGTGCCATCAGTGAGTCGGTCGGGGCTGGGACTGAAGCTTTCTTT